This T cell receptor beta chain was observed in a study of regulatory T cells in long-lasting Graves disease (dated by TCRdb to about 2021). Regarding the complete study: To count as having persistent Graves' disease, a patient had to have received antithyroid drug treatment for over 5 years with TSH receptor autoantibodies remaining persistently positive. TCR sequencing covered about 13 persistent and 20 or so newly diagnosed Graves' disease patients, some 35 samples in total. Patients with persistent Graves' disease were compared with patients with newly diagnosed Graves' disease using TCR sequencing and RNA sequencing of peripheral blood. The study was conducted in China and was registered as a clinical trial. Persistent Graves' disease patients in the clinical cohort had taken antithyroid drugs for roughly ten years on average.

The CDR3 goes from the cysteine to the phenylalanine over 14 residues. Just CDR3 DNA is preserved here, 42 bases in frame from base 1. Trimming costs V 3 bases and J 3 bases, and their ends lie 9 bases apart. CDR1 and CDR2 (SGHTA, FQGNSA) derive from the germline V gene. The time point label, as the study defines it: persistent/refractory GD, antithyroid drugs over 5 years with positive TRAb. For both TCR sequencing and RNA sequencing, RNA was extracted from PBMCs using TRIzol. Graves' disease was diagnosed according to American Thyroid Association guidelines. The patients came from an endocrinology department in Xi'an, China. From each patient, 7.5 to 9.5 milliliters of peripheral blood was collected into an EDTA anticoagulant tube. Ficoll Paque Plus density gradient separation was used to isolate PBMCs, and no further T cell sorting was performed. An Agilent 2100 Bioanalyzer and agarose gel were used to assess RNA quality, and a NanoDrop 2000 was used to measure RNA concentration.

Libraries were prepared through multiplex PCR. Reads for this sample came from an Illumina HiSeq 4000. iRepertoire HTBI primers and Arm-PCR amplification of CDR3 regions were used to construct TCR beta libraries. Gel purification was performed on PCR products prior to sequencing. From the authors' description of their analysis: Across samples, 60 to 70 TRBV and 13 to 15 TRBJ segments were identified and used for gene usage analysis of CDR3 amino acid clonotypes. COPE and FqMerger were used to merge the filtered high-quality paired reads into contigs. Contigs were aligned with BLAST to IMGT TRBV, TRBD and TRBJ reference genes, and CDR3 was defined per IMGT. Clonotypes above 0.1% frequency were classified as highly expanded clones. Shannon entropy served as the measure of repertoire diversity, while the Gini coefficient captured V-J evenness. A clonotype found in more than one individual was treated as public. The public reads were reprocessed in TCRdb via fastp at Q25 and MiXCR, keeping in-frame beta chains. Rows matching on CDR3 protein sequence are summarized as one entry with the most common DNA and genes. The V and J calls here are based on TCRdb, not the publication. The sample yields roughly 400,000 distinct CDR3 sequences; around 20% were counted once. The ten largest account for under 25% of the sample.

In this sample, this clonotype turned up many times. The antigen it recognizes is unknown. No base qualities exist here, and no much larger clone lies one base off it. Results and caveats for the whole study, not just this receptor: Persistent patients shared more public clonotypes among themselves (under 3,000) than newly diagnosed patients did (more than 850). Only the TCR beta chain was sequenced and analyzed. Because the primary lesion, thyroid tissue, could not be accessed, the study looked at peripheral blood alone. Preferential use of TRBV28, TRBJ1-2 and TRBJ2-5 was observed in persistent disease, whereas TRBV20-1 and TRBJ2-1 were favored in newly diagnosed disease. As a limitation, the authors acknowledged that the small sample size may reduce accuracy. Persistent Graves' disease patients showed lower TCR Shannon entropy and fewer highly expanded clones than newly diagnosed patients, suggesting clonal expansion.

The material was peripheral blood mononuclear cells (PBMCs), obtained when the disease was refractory, from a patient treated with antithyroid drugs. The V and J segments used are TRBV7-2 and TRBJ1-5, with the D gene not clear enough to name. This clonotype originated in a female donor with Graves disease. The nucleotide sequence reads as follows: TGTGCCAGCAGCTTGTACGGGAACAATCAGCCCCAGCATTTT. Translated, it gives CASSLYGNNQPQHF.